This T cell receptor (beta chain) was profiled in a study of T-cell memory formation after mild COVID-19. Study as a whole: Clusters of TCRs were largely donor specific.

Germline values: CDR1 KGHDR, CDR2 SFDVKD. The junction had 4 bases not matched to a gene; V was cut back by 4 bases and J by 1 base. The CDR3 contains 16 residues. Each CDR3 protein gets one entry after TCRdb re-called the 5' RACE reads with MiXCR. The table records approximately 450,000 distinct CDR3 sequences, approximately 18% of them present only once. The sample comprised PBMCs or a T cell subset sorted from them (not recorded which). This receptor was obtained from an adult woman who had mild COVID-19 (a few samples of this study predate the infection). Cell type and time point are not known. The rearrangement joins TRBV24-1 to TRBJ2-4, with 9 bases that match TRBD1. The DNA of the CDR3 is TGTGCCACCAGTGAGGCCGGGACAGGGGCCAAAAACATTCAGTACTTC. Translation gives CATSEAGTGAKNIQYF.